This T cell receptor beta chain was identified during a study of shared clonotypes between healthy human individuals. Study as a whole: The plates for each donor numbered three CD4 naive, three CD4 memory, two CD8 naive and one CD8 memory.

Profiled with immunoSEQ multiplex PCR; TCRdb holds only in-frame clones, not every one. The top ten hold approximately 1.5% of the sample, which has over a million clones, 65% to 80% seen once. The CDR3 spans 16 residues. V was trimmed by 5 bases and J by 5 bases, leaving 21 bases between them. Germline CDR1 is ENHRY and CDR2 is SYGVKD. The specimen sequenced was memory CD4+ T cells sorted from blood. Subset defined: CD45RA-negative fraction. The chain couples TRBV10-3 to TRBJ2-5, with D uncertain. The sequence was collected from a young man in good health. The CDR3: CAISPSGPAPRETQYF. The CDR3, as DNA: TGTGCCATCAGTCCATCCGGGCCGGCCCCGAGGGAGACCCAGTACTTC.